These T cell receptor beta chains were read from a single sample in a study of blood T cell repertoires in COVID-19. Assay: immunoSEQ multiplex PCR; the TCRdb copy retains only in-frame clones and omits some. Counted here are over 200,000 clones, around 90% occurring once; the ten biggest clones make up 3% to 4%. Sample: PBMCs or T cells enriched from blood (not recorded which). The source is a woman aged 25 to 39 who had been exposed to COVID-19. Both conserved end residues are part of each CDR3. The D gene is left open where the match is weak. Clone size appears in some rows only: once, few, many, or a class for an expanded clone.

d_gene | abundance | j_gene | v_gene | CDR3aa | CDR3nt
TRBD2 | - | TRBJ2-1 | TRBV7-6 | CASSPRTSGSANEQFF | TGTGCCAGCAGCCCCCGGACTAGCGGGAGTGCCAATGAGCAGTTCTTC
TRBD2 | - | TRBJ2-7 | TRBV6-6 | CASQLAGVTFQYF | TGTGCCAGCCAGTTAGCGGGAGTCACGTTTCAGTACTTC
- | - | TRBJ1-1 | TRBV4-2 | CASSQDPGGVGTEAFF | TGTGCCAGCAGCCAAGACCCCGGGGGGGTTGGGACTGAAGCTTTCTTT
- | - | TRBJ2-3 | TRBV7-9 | CASSSSGSTDTQYF | TGTGCCAGCAGCTCCTCCGGGAGCACAGATACGCAGTATTTT
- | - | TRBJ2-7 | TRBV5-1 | CASSLVDTYEQYF | TGCGCCAGCAGCTTGGTGGACACTTACGAGCAGTACTTC
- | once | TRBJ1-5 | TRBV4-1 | CASSQTVFINQPQHF | TGCGCCAGCAGCCAAACGGTATTTATCAATCAGCCCCAGCATTTT
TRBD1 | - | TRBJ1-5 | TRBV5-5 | CASSLSVGGPNQPQHF | TGTGCCAGCAGCTTGTCGGTAGGGGGCCCCAATCAGCCCCAGCATTTT
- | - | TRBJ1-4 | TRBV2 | CASKESATNEKLFF | TGTGCCAGCAAAGAATCGGCAACTAATGAAAAACTGTTTTTT
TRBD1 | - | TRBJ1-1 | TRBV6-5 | CASSGTGSRSRGAFF | TGTGCCAGCAGCGGGACAGGGAGCCGCTCCCGGGGCGCTTTCTTT
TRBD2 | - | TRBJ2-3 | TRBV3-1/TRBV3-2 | CASSRVSGSTDTQYF | TGTGCCAGCAGTCGGGTTAGCGGGAGCACAGATACGCAGTATTTT
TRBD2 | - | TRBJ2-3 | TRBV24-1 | CATSDLTSGMKDTQYF | TGTGCCACCAGTGATTTAACTAGCGGGATGAAAGATACGCAGTATTTT
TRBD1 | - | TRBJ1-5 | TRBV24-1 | CATSDSKGAFRQPQHF | TGTGCCACCAGTGACTCTAAGGGGGCATTTCGTCAGCCCCAGCATTTT
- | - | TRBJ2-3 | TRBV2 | CASSEAGLMGDTQYF | TGTGCCAGCAGTGAAGCGGGACTGATGGGGGATACGCAGTATTTT
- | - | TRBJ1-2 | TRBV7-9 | CASSRGTSGGGYTF | TGTGCCAGCAGCCGTGGGACATCGGGGGGAGGCTACACCTTC
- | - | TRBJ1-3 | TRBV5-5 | CASSLQASGNTIYF | TGTGCCAGCAGCTTGCAGGCATCTGGAAACACCATATATTTT
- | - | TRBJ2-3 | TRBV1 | CTSSQDPGTRNTDTQYF | TGCACCAGCAGCCAAGATCCCGGGACTAGGAACACAGATACGCAGTATTTT